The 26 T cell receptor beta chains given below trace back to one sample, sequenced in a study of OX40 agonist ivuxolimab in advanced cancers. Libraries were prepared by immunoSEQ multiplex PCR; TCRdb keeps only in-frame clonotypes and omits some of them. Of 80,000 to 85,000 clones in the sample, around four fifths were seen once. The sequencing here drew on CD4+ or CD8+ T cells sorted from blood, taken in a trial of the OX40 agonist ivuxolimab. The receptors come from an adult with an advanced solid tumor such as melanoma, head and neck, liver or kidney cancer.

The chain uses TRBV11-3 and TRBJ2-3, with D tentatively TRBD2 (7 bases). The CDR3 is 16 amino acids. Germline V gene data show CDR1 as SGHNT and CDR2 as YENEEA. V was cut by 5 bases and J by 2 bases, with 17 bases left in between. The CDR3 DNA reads TGTGCCAGCAGCAGGGAGGGGGATCGGGACACAGATACGCAGTATTTT. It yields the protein CASSREGDRDTDTQYF.

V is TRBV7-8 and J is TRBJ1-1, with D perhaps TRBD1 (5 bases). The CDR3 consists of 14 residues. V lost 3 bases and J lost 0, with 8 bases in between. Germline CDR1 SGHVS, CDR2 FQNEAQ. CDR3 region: CASSLEQVNTEAFF. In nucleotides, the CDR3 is TGTGCCAGCAGCTTGGAACAGGTGAACACTGAAGCTTTCTTT.

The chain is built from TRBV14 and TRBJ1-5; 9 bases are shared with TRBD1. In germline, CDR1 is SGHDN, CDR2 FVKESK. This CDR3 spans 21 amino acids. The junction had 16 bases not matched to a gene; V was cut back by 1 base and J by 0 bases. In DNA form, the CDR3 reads TGTGCCAGCAGCCAAGGGTGGTTCCCGGGACAGGGTTCCTATAGCAATCAGCCCCAGCATTTT. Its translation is CASSQGWFPGQGSYSNQPQHF.

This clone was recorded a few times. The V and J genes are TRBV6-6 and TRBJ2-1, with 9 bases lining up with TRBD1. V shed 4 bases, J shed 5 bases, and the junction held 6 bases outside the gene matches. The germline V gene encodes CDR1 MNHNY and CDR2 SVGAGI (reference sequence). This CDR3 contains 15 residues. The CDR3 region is CASSSVGTGNNEQFF. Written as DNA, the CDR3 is TGTGCCAGCAGTTCGGTCGGGACAGGGAACAATGAGCAGTTCTTC.

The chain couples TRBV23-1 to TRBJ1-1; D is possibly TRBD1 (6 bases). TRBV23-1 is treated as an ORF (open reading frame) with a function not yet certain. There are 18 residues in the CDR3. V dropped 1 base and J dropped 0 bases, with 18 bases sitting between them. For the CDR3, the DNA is TGCGCCAGCAGTCAATACAGGGCGGAGGGGGTTCTGAACACTGAAGCTTTCTTT. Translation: CASSQYRAEGVLNTEAFF.

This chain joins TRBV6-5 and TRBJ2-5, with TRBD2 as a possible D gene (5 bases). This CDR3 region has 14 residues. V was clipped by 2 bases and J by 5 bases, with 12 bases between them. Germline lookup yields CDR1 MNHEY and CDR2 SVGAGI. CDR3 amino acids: CASSYIPGGETQYF. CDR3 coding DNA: TGTGCCAGCAGTTACATCCCCGGCGGGGAGACCCAGTACTTC.

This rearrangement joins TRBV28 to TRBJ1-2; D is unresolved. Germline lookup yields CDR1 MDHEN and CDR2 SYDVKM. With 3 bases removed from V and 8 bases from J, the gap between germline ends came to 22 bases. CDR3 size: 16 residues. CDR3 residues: CASSFLPLGPPEGYTF. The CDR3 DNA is TGTGCCAGCAGTTTTCTTCCTCTAGGGCCTCCCGAGGGCTACACCTTC.

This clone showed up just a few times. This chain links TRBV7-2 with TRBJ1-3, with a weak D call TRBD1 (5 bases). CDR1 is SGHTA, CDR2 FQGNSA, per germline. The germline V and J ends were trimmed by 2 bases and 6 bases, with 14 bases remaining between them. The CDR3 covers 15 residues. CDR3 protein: CASSLSMGVENTIYF. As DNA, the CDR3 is TGTGCCAGCAGCTTATCCATGGGGGTGGAAAACACCATATATTTT.

Here the CDR3 reads CASSLALAGGQETQYF. The DNA of the CDR3 is TGTGCCAGCAGCTTAGCTCTCGCGGGGGGGCAAGAGACCCAGTACTTC. This chain connects TRBV7-2 to TRBJ2-5; TRBD2 agrees at 9 bases. The V gene end was trimmed by 0 bases and the J gene end by 2 bases; junction bases not matched to a gene: 4. The CDR3 is 16 amino acids. Germline assignment: CDR1 SGHTA and CDR2 FQGNSA.

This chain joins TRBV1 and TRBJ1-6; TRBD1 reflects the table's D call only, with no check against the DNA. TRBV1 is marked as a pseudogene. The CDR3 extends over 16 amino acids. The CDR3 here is CTSSLLGDSFNSPLHF. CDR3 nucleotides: TGCACCAGCAGCCTTCTGGGGGACAGTTTTAATTCACCCCTCCACTTT.

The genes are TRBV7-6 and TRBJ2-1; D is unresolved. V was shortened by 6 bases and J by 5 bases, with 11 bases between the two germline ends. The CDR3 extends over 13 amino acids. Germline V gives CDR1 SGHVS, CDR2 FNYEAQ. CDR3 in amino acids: CASSFNIDNEQFF. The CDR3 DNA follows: TGTGCCAGCAGTTTTAACATCGACAATGAGCAGTTCTTC.

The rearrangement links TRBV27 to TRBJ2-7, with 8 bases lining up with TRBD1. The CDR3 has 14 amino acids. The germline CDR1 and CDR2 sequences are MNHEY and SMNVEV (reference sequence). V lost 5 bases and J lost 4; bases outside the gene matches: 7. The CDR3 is CASSQTGGPYEQYV. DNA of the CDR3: TGTGCCAGCAGTCAAACAGGGGGACCTTACGAGCAGTACGTC.

The CDR3 DNA follows: TGTGCCAGTCGACCGAAGTGGGACAGCTACTACGAGCAGTACTTC. It codes for CASRPKWDSYYEQYF. The rearrangement joins TRBV6-5 to TRBJ2-5; 7 nucleotides line up with TRBD1. The J call is in doubt because the DNA end fits TRBJ2-7 better. The CDR3 covers 15 residues. The germline gives CDR1 MNHEY, CDR2 SVGAGI.

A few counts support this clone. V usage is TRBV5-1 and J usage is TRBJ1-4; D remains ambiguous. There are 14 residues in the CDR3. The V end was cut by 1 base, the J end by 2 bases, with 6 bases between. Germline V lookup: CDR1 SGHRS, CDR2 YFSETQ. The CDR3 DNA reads TGCGCCAGCAGCTTGTCCGGGACTAATGAAAAACTGTTTTTT. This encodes CASSLSGTNEKLFF. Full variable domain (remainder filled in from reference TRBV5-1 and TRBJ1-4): KAGVTQTPRYLIKTRGQQVTLSCSPISGHRSVSWYQQTPGQGLQFLFEYFSETQRNKGNFPGRFSGRQFSNSRSEMNVSTLELGDSALYLCASSLSGTNEKLFFGSGTQLSVL.

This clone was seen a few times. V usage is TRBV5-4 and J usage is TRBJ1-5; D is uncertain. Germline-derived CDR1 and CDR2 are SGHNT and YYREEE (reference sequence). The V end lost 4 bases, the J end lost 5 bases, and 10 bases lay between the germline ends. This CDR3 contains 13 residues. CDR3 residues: CASSLRPHQPQHF. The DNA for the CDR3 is TGTGCCAGCAGCCTACGTCCCCATCAGCCCCAGCATTTT.

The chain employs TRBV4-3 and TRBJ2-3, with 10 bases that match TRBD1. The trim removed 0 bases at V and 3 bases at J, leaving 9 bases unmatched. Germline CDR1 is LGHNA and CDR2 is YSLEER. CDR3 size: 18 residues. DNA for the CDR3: TGCGCCAGCAGCCAAGATGGGAACCGGGACAGGGGAACAGATACGCAGTATTTT. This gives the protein CASSQDGNRDRGTDTQYF.

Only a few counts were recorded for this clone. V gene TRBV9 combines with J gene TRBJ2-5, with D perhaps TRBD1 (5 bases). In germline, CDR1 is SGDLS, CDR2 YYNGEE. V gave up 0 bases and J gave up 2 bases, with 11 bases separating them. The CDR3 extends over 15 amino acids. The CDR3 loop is CASSVVQGGQETQYF. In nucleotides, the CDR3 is TGTGCCAGCAGCGTAGTCCAGGGCGGACAAGAGACCCAGTACTTC.

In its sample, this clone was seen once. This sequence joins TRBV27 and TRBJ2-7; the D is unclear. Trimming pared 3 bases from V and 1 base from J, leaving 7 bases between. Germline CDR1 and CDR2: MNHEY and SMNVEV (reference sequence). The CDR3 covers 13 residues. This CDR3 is CASSFGQSYEQYF. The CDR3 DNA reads TGTGCCAGCAGTTTTGGCCAGTCCTACGAGCAGTACTTC.

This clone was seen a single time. The CDR3 DNA reads TGTGCCAGCAGCTTCAGGGGGGCCAATGAAAAACTGTTTTTT. It yields the protein CASSFRGANEKLFF. The chain links TRBV7-2 to TRBJ1-4; 7 bases agree with TRBD1. Germline CDR1 reads SGHTA; CDR2 reads FQGNSA. Unmatched junction bases numbered 3, after V lost 3 bases and J lost 5 bases. This CDR3 is 14 amino acids long.

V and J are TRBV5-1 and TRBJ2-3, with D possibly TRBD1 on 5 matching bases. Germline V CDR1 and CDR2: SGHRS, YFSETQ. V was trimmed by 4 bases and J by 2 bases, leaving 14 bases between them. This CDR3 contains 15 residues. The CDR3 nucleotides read TGCGCCAGCAGCACAGGAGTACCAAACACAGATACGCAGTATTTT. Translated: CASSTGVPNTDTQYF.

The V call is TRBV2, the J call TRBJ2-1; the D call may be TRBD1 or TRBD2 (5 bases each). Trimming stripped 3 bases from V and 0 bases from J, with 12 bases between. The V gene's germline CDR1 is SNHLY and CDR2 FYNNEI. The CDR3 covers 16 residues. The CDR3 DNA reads TGTGCCAGCAGTGATTTCGAGGGGAGCTCCTACAATGAGCAGTTCTTC. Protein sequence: CASSDFEGSSYNEQFF.

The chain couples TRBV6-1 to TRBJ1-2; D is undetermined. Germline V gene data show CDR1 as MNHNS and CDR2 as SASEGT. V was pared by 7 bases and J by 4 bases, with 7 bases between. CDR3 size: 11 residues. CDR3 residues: CASTQFYGYTF. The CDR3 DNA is TGTGCCAGCACACAGTTCTATGGCTACACCTTC.

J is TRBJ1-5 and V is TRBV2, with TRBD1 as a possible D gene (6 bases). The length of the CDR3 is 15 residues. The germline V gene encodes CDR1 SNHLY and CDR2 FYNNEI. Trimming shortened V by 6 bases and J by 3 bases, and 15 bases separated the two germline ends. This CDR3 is CASSSSGHLNQPQHF. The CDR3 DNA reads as TGTGCCAGCAGCTCTTCGGGACACCTCAATCAGCCCCAGCATTTT.

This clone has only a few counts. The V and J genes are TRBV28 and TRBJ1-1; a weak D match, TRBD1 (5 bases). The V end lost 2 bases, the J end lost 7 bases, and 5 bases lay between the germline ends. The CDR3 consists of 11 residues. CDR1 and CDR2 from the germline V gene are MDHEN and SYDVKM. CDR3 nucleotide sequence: TGTGCCAGCAGTTTAGGGGGTGAAGCTTTCTTT. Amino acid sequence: CASSLGGEAFF.

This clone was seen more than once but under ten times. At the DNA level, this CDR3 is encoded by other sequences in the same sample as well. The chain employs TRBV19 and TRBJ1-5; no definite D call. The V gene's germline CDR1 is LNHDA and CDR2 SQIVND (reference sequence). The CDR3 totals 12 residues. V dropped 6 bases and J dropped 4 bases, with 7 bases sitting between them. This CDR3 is CASSGLNQPQHF. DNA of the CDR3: TGTGCCAGTAGCGGACTGAATCAGCCCCAGCATTTT.

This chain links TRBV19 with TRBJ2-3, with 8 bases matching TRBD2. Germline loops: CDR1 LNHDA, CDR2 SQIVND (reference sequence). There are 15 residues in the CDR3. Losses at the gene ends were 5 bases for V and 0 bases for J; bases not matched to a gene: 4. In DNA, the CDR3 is TGTGCCAGTAGTTACCAGCGGGGGAGCACAGATACGCAGTATTTT. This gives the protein CASSYQRGSTDTQYF.